What follows are 22 T cell receptor beta chains derived from one specimen sequenced in a study of T cells in Graves' hyperthyroidism and ophthalmopathy. The investigators amplified TCR beta CDR3 regions from RNA transcripts. The primer set for the first-round RT-PCR of the TCR CDR3 was HTBI. TCRdb re-called the multiplex PCR reads through MiXCR, storing one row per CDR3 protein. The table includes fewer than 300,000 distinct CDR3 sequences, roughly 15% detected once. The sequenced material came from blood. Receptor source: a woman between 50 and 59 years old with Graves' hyperthyroidism that later progressed to Graves' ophthalmopathy.

This clonotype was observed many times. The chain is built from TRBV7-3 and TRBJ2-1; TRBD2 is a possible D gene (5 bases). The CDR3 contains 15 residues. Germline V gives CDR1 SGHTA, CDR2 FQGTGA. V was trimmed by 1 base and J by 10 bases, leaving 17 bases between them. The CDR3 is CASSLNVAGSSEQFF. Written as DNA, the CDR3 is TGTGCCAGCAGCTTAAATGTGGCGGGCTCGTCAGAGCAGTTCTTC.

This clonotype was observed a handful of times. The chain is built from TRBV20-1 and TRBJ1-2; the D gene is possibly TRBD1 (6 bases). The CDR3 has 15 amino acids. Trimming shortened V by 1 base and J by 3 bases, and 15 bases separated the two germline ends. Germline assignment: CDR1 DFQATT and CDR2 SNEGSKA (reference sequence). CDR3 in amino acids: CSARGGAEGYYGYTF. The DNA for the CDR3 is TGCAGTGCTAGAGGGGGGGCCGAAGGTTACTATGGCTACACCTTC.

The chain uses TRBV27 and TRBJ2-2; D possibly corresponds to TRBD1 (5 bases). The V gene's germline CDR1 is MNHEY and CDR2 SMNVEV (reference sequence). The CDR3 runs to 16 residues. Trimming removed 3 bases at V and 0 bases at J, with 11 bases between. DNA of the CDR3: TGTGCCAGCAGTTTGGGGCACGCCCCGAACACCGGGGAGCTGTTTTTT. It yields the protein CASSLGHAPNTGELFF.

This clonotype was counted a few times. V usage is TRBV29-1 and J usage is TRBJ2-7, with 11 bases fitting TRBD1. CDR3 size: 14 residues. J was trimmed by 4 bases and V by 4 bases; bases with no gene match: 6. Germline CDR1 is SQVTM and CDR2 is ANQGSEA. CDR3 sequence: CSVGGTGGTYEQYF. Here the CDR3 DNA reads TGCAGCGTTGGGGGGACAGGGGGAACTTACGAGCAGTACTTC.

This clonotype was observed many times. The chain is built from TRBV20-1 and TRBJ1-2; no firm D call. Trimming cost V 4 bases and J 8 bases, with 17 bases left between them. CDR1 DFQATT and CDR2 SNEGSKA come from the germline V gene (reference sequence). This CDR3 comprises 13 residues. The CDR3 reads CSATSLRIQGYTF. The CDR3 DNA follows: TGCAGTGCTACCTCCTTAAGGATTCAAGGCTACACCTTC.

This clonotype occurred a few times. The chain has TRBV20-1 and TRBJ1-4; 7 bases are a match to TRBD1. This CDR3 region has 13 residues. V shed 6 bases, J shed 8 bases, and the junction held 9 bases outside the gene matches. The germline CDR1 and CDR2 sequences are DFQATT and SNEGSKA (reference sequence). CDR3 amino acids: CSAAPGQREKLFF. The CDR3 nucleotides read TGCAGTGCGGCCCCGGGACAGCGGGAAAAACTGTTTTTT.

This clonotype was counted many times. The CDR3 coding sequence is TGTGCCAGCAGTCGCGAACCCGGCTACACCTTC. It encodes CASSREPGYTF. J is TRBJ1-2 and V is TRBV12-3 or TRBV12-4; D ambiguous. The CDR3 is 11 residues long. Trimming took 5 bases from V and 8 from J, leaving 9 bases between them.

This clonotype was observed at least ten times. V usage is TRBV19 and J usage is TRBJ2-3; 9 nucleotides agree with TRBD1. V was pared by 7 bases and J by 8 bases, with 7 bases of the junction left unmatched. Germline-derived CDR1 and CDR2 are LNHDA and SQIVND (reference sequence). This CDR3 has 13 amino acids. CDR3 nucleotide sequence: TGTGCCAGTACCCGACAGGGGGTATCTACGCAGTATTTT. It codes for CASTRQGVSTQYF.

This CDR3 is CSAREGGGSYNEQFF. CDR3 nucleotides: TGCAGTGCTAGAGAAGGCGGGGGGTCCTACAATGAGCAGTTCTTC. V and J are TRBV20-1 and TRBJ2-1, with TRBD2 identical over 8 bases. The V and J ends lost 0 bases and 1 base, in that order; junction bases with no gene match: 2. CDR3 length: 15 residues. Looked up from germline, CDR1 is DFQATT and CDR2 is SNEGSKA (reference sequence).

This clonotype occurred a few times. The CDR3 DNA sequence: TGTGCCAGCAGTGAATTATTTGGTGAGCAGTTCTTC. Protein sequence: CASSELFGEQFF. The chain uses TRBV25-1 and TRBJ2-1; D not resolved. The CDR3 spans 12 residues. Germline lookup yields CDR1 MGHDK and CDR2 SYGVNS. Between the trimmed V and J ends, which lost 1 base and 9 bases, there was a span of 7 bases.

This clonotype was detected many times. This rearrangement joins TRBV5-1 to TRBJ1-4, with D unresolved. The germline gives CDR1 SGHRS, CDR2 YFSETQ. There are 13 residues in the CDR3. V was clipped by 4 bases and J by 13 bases, with 17 bases between them. CDR3: CASSDGLNSRLFF. CDR3 coding DNA: TGCGCCAGCAGCGACGGACTGAACAGTAGACTGTTTTTT.

At least ten counts were recorded for this clonotype. The chain recombines TRBV28 with TRBJ2-1, with D uncertain. CDR1 is MDHEN, CDR2 SYDVKM, per germline. V lost 5 bases, J lost 0 bases, and 14 bases lay in between. This CDR3 spans 16 amino acids. The chain's CDR3 is CASSPPGRPSYNEQFF. The CDR3 DNA follows: TGTGCCAGCAGTCCCCCCGGGCGGCCCTCCTACAATGAGCAGTTCTTC. Together with reference TRBV28 and TRBJ2-1, the CDR3 gives the full variable domain: DVKVTQSSRYLVKRTGEKVFLECVQDMDHENMFWYRQDPGLGLRLIYFSYDVKMKEKGDIPEGYSVSREKKERFSLILESASTNQTSMYLCASSPPGRPSYNEQFFGPGTRLTVL.

This clonotype was counted many times. The CDR3 loop is CASSSGQGGTETQYF. The CDR3 DNA is TGCGCCAGCAGCTCTGGACAGGGCGGAACGGAGACCCAGTACTTC. The chain links TRBV5-1 to TRBJ2-5, with TRBD1 matching over 8 bases. This CDR3 has 15 amino acids. Germline trimming cut 3 bases from V and 5 bases from J; bases unmatched to any gene: 9. CDR1 is SGHRS, CDR2 YFSETQ, per germline.

This clonotype was detected only a few times. This chain links TRBV19 with TRBJ1-2; 9 bases line up with TRBD1. The CDR3 length is 15 residues. Per the germline V gene, CDR1 is LNHDA and CDR2 is SQIVND (reference sequence). V dropped 1 base and J dropped 8; count of bases not matched to a gene: 8. The chain's CDR3 is CASSIVLGQGVGYTF. CDR3 nucleotide sequence: TGTGCCAGTAGTATAGTGTTGGGACAGGGAGTCGGCTACACCTTC. The complete variable domain, with remaining parts taken from reference TRBV19 and TRBJ1-2, reads DGGITQSPKYLFRKEGQNVTLSCEQNLNHDAMYWYRQDPGQGLRLIYYSQIVNDFQKGDIAEGYSVSREKKESFPLTVTSAQKNPTAFYLCASSIVLGQGVGYTFGSGTRLTVV.

The J gene is TRBJ2-1, the V gene TRBV14; 11 nucleotides match TRBD2. This CDR3 has 15 amino acids. J was trimmed by 9 bases and V by 2 bases; bases with no gene match: 6. Germline-derived CDR1 and CDR2 are SGHDN and FVKESK. In DNA form, the CDR3 reads TGTGCCAGCAGCCAACTGAGTAGCGGGAGGGCTGAGCAGTTCTTC. It is translated as CASSQLSSGRAEQFF. Looking up the rest from reference TRBV14 and TRBJ2-1 gives the full variable domain: EAGVTQFPSHSVIEKGQTVTLRCDPISGHDNLYWYRRVMGKEIKFLLHFVKESKQDESGMPNNRFLAERTGGTYSTLKVQPAELEDSGVYFCASSQLSSGRAEQFFGPGTRLTVL.

This clonotype has ten or more counts. The V and J genes are TRBV20-1 and TRBJ2-7; D remains unclear. From germline, CDR1 is DFQATT and CDR2 SNEGSKA (reference sequence). V lost 0 bases and J 4 bases, leaving 10 bases between the germline ends. The CDR3 runs 13 residues. CDR3 DNA: TGCAGTGCTAGAGACCCCTTAGGGTACGAGCAGTACTTC. Translation gives CSARDPLGYEQYF.

At least ten counts were recorded for this clonotype. The chain has TRBV12-3 or TRBV12-4 and TRBJ2-7; weak D call: TRBD1 (6 bases). The V end was cut by 6 bases, the J end by 6 bases, with 21 bases between. CDR3 length equals 15 residues. Here the CDR3 reads CASSPGLGAFSEQYF. As DNA, the CDR3 is TGTGCCAGCAGCCCCGGACTGGGGGCCTTCTCCGAGCAGTACTTC.

This clonotype has ten or more counts. The rearrangement links TRBV27 to TRBJ2-1; D tentatively reads TRBD1 or TRBD2 (6 bases each). From germline, CDR1 is MNHEY and CDR2 SMNVEV (reference sequence). V gave up 2 bases and J gave up 9 bases, with 14 bases separating them. The CDR3 runs 14 residues. The CDR3 sequence: CASSLRRTAGEQFF. Written as DNA, the CDR3 is TGTGCCAGCAGTTTAAGACGGACAGCGGGTGAGCAGTTCTTC.

This clonotype was seen ten or more times. The chain employs TRBV18 and TRBJ2-1; 9 positions agree with TRBD2. The junction had 13 bases not matched to a gene; V was cut back by 2 bases and J by 8 bases. There are 17 residues in the CDR3. Germline CDR1 reads KGHSH; CDR2 reads LQKENI. CDR3 region: CASSPRGLAYLGHEQFF. In DNA form, the CDR3 reads TGTGCCAGCTCACCAAGAGGACTAGCGTATTTGGGTCATGAGCAGTTCTTC. Combining the CDR3 with reference TRBV18 and TRBJ2-1 gives the whole variable domain NAGVMQNPRHLVRRRGQEARLRCSPMKGHSHVYWYRQLPEEGLKFMVYLQKENIIDESGMPKERFSAEFPKEGPSILRIQQVVRGDSAAYFCASSPRGLAYLGHEQFFGPGTRLTVL.

This clonotype was observed many times. The genes are TRBV6-5 and TRBJ2-2; TRBD1 or TRBD2 may be the D gene (5 bases each). CDR1 is MNHEY, CDR2 SVGAGI, per germline. Trimming removed 6 bases from V and 4 bases from J, with 12 bases in between. CDR3 length: 14 amino acids. For the CDR3, the DNA is TGTGCCAGCAGCCCCGGGGCTTTCACCGGGGAGCTGTTTTTT. This translates into CASSPGAFTGELFF.

The sample holds a few counts of this clonotype. V usage is TRBV19 and J usage is TRBJ2-7; 11 nucleotides line up with TRBD1. V shed 4 bases and J 7 bases; nucleotides not matched to a gene: 6. This CDR3 is built from 14 residues. Germline V gives CDR1 LNHDA, CDR2 SQIVND (reference sequence). Written as DNA, the CDR3 is TGTGCCAGTAGTACCGGACAGGGGGCGCGGGAGCAGTACTTC. It encodes CASSTGQGAREQYF.

This clonotype appeared a few times. The chain combines TRBV5-5 with TRBJ2-7, with unresolved D. The germline V and J ends were trimmed by 0 bases and 0 bases, with 10 bases remaining between them. The germline V gene encodes CDR1 SGHKS and CDR2 YYEKEE (reference sequence). The CDR3 length is 15 residues. In DNA form, the CDR3 reads TGTGCCAGCAGCTTGGCCGCAGGAAACTCCTACGAGCAGTACTTC. Encoded protein: CASSLAAGNSYEQYF.